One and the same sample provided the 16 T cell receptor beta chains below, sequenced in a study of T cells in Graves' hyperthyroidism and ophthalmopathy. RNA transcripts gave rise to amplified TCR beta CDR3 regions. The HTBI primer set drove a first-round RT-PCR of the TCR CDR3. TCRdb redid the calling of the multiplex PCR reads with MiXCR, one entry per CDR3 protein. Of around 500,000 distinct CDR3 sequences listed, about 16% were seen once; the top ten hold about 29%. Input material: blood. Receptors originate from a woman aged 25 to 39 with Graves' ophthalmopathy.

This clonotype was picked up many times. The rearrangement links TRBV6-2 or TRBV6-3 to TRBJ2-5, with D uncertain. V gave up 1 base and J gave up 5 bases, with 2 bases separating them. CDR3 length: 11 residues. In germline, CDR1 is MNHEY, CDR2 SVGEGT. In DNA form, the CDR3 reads TGTGCCAGCAGTTACTGGGAGACCCAGTACTTC. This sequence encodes CASSYWETQYF.

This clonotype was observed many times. In nucleotides, the CDR3 is TGTGCCAGCTCCGGACACCCGGACACAGATACGCAGTATTTT. Protein sequence: CASSGHPDTDTQYF. The gene calls are TRBV7-9 and TRBJ2-3; a weak D match, TRBD1 (5 bases). The length of the CDR3 is 14 residues. Germline loops: CDR1 SEHNR, CDR2 FQNEAQ (reference sequence). The V end was cut by 8 bases, the J end by 2 bases, with 14 bases between.

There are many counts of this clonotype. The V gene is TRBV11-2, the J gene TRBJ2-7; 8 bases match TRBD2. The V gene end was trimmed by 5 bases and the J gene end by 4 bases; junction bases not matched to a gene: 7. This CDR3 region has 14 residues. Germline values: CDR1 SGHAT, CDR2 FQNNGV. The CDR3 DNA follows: TGTGCCAGCAGCCCTCCAGCGGGAGCGTACGAGCAGTACTTC. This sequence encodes CASSPPAGAYEQYF.

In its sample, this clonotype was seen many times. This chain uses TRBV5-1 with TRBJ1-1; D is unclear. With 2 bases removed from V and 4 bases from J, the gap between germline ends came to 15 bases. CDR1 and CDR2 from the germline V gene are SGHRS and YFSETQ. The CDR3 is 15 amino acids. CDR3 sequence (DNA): TGCGCCAGCAGCTTCTCTGGGCTCCTTGGCACTGAAGCTTTCTTT. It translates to CASSFSGLLGTEAFF.

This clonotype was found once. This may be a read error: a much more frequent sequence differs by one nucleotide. The CDR3 loop reads CAISGGKMNTEAFF. In nucleotides, the CDR3 is TGTGCCATCAGTGGCGGTAAAATGAACACTGAAGCTTTCTTT. The chain has TRBV10-3 and TRBJ1-1; D unresolved. The V gene's germline CDR1 is ENHRY and CDR2 SYGVKD. The length of the CDR3 is 14 residues. Deletions cut 4 bases from V and 0 bases from J, with 9 bases between.

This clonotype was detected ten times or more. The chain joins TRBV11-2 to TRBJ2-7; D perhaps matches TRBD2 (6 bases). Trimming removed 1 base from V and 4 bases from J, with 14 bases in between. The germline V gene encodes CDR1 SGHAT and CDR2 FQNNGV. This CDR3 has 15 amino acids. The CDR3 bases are TGTGCCAGCAGCTTAGGATCCGGGGGTATATACGAGCAGTACTTC. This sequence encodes CASSLGSGGIYEQYF.

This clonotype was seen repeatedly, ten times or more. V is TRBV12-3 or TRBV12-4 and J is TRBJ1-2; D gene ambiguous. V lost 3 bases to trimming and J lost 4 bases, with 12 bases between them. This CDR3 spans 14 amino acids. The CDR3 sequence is CASSFGPNAYGYTF. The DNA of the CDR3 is TGTGCCAGCAGTTTTGGACCTAACGCCTATGGCTACACCTTC.

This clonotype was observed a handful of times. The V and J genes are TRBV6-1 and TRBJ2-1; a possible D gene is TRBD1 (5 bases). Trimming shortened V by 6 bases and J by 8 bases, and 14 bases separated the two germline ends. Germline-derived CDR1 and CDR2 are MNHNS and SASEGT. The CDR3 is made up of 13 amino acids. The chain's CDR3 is CASRGPMRHEQFF. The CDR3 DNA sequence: TGTGCCAGCAGGGGGCCGATGAGGCATGAGCAGTTCTTC.

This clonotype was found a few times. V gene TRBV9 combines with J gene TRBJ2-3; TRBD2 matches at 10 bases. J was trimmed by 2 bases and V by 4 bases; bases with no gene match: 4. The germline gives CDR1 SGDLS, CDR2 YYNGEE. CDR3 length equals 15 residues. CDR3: CASSPSGSDTDTQYF. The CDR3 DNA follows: TGTGCCAGCAGCCCTAGCGGGAGTGACACAGATACGCAGTATTTT. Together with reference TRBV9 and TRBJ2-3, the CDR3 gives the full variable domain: DSGVTQTPKHLITATGQRVTLRCSPRSGDLSVYWYQQSLDQGLQFLIQYYNGEERAKGNILERFSAQQFPDLHSELNLSSLELGDSALYFCASSPSGSDTDTQYFGPGTRLTVL.

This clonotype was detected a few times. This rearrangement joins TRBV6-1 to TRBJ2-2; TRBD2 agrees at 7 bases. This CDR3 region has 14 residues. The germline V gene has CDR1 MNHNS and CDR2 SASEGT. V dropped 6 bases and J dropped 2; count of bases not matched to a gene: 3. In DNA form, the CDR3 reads TGTGCCAGCAGAATAGCGGGCAACACCGGGGAGCTGTTTTTT. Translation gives CASRIAGNTGELFF.

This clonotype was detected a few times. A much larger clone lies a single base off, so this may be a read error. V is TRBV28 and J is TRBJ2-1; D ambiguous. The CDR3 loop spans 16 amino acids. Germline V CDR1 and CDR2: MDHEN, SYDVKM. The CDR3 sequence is CAGSLTPSSIYNEQFF. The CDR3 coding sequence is TGTGCCGGCAGCTTGACTCCTTCGTCGATCTACAATGAGCAGTTCTTC. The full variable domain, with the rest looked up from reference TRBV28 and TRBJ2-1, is DVKVTQSSRYLVKRTGEKVFLECVQDMDHENMFWYRQDPGLGLRLIYFSYDVKMKEKGDIPEGYSVSREKKERFSLILESASTNQTSMYLCAGSLTPSSIYNEQFFGPGTRLTVL.

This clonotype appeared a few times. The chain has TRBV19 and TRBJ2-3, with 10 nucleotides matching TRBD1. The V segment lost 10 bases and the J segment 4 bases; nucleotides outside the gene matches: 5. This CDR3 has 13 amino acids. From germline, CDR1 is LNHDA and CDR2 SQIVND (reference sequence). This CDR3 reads CATDRGRADTQYF. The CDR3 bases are TGTGCCACAGACAGGGGGCGGGCAGATACGCAGTATTTT. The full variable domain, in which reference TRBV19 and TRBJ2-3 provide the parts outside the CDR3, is DGGITQSPKYLFRKEGQNVTLSCEQNLNHDAMYWYRQDPGQGLRLIYYSQIVNDFQKGDIAEGYSVSREKKESFPLTVTSAQKNPTAFYLCATDRGRADTQYFGPGTRLTVL.

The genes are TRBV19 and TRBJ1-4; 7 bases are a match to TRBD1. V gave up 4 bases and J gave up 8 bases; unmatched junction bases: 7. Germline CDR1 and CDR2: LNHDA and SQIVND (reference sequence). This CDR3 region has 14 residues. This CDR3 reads CASSSGTVNEKLFF. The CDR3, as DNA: TGTGCCAGTAGTAGCGGGACAGTCAACGAAAAACTGTTTTTT.

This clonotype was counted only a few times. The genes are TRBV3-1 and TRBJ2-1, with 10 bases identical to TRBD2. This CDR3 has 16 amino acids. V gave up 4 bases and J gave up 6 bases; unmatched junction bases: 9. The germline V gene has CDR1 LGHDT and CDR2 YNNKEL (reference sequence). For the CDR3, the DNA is TGTGCCAGCAGCCGAAAGACTAGCGGGTTATTCAATGAGCAGTTCTTC. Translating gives CASSRKTSGLFNEQFF.

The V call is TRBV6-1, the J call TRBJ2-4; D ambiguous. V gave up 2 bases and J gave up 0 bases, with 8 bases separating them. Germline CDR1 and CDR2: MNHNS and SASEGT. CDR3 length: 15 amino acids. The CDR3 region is CASSEWPGAKNIQYF. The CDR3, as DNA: TGTGCCAGCAGTGAATGGCCGGGAGCCAAAAACATTCAGTACTTC.

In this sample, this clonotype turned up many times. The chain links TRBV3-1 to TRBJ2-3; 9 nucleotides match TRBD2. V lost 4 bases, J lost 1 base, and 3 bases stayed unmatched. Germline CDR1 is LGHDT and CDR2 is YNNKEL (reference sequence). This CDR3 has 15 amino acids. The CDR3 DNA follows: TGTGCCAGCAGCCGATGGACTAGCGGCACAGATACGCAGTATTTT. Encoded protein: CASSRWTSGTDTQYF.